The 32 T cell receptor beta chains below all came from one sample that was sequenced in a study of blood T cell repertoires in COVID-19. Profiled with immunoSEQ multiplex PCR; TCRdb holds only in-frame clones, not every one. The sample lists some 170,000 clones; roughly 82% were seen once. Source material: PBMCs or T cells enriched from blood (not recorded which). The receptors come from a man aged 45 to 65 who had recovered from COVID-19.

This chain uses TRBV12-3 or TRBV12-4 with TRBJ1-1; TRBD1 matches 7 bases. V was pared by 6 bases and J by 2 bases, with 3 bases of the junction left unmatched. There are 13 residues in the CDR3. CDR3 bases: TGTGCCAGCAGACGACAGGGTAACACTGAAGCTTTCTTT. It encodes CASRRQGNTEAFF.

The chain uses TRBV5-1 and TRBJ2-2; 10 positions agree with TRBD1. The length of the CDR3 is 16 residues. Germline V CDR1 and CDR2: SGHRS, YFSETQ. V was clipped by 5 bases and J by 1 base; unmatched bases: 5. The CDR3 DNA sequence: TGCGCCAGCAGAACCCGGACAGGGGGGAACACCGGGGAGCTGTTTTTT. It encodes CASRTRTGGNTGELFF.

A few counts support this clone. The chain joins TRBV11-2 to TRBJ2-3; 9 bases agree with TRBD1. The CDR3 covers 15 residues. CDR1 and CDR2 from the germline V gene are SGHAT and FQNNGV. The J segment lost 1 base and the V segment lost 5 bases, leaving 4 bases of the junction unmatched. The CDR3 DNA sequence: TGTGCCAGCAGCCGGAGACAGGGGGGCACAGATACGCAGTATTTT. As protein: CASSRRQGGTDTQYF.

The rearrangement links TRBV27 to TRBJ2-4; no firm D call. Trimming took off 3 bases at V and 3 bases at J, with 12 bases between the two ends. Germline V gene data show CDR1 as MNHEY and CDR2 as SMNVEV (reference sequence). The CDR3 is 15 residues long. CDR3 sequence: CASSFDESGKNIQYF. The DNA of the CDR3 is TGTGCCAGCAGTTTTGACGAGTCAGGCAAAAACATTCAGTACTTC.

The chain employs TRBV30 and TRBJ1-3; TRBD1 agrees at 8 bases. Germline lookup yields CDR1 GTSNPN and CDR2 SVGIG (reference sequence). V shed 0 bases and J 4 bases; nucleotides not matched to a gene: 11. This CDR3 has 17 residues. The chain's CDR3 is CAWSVSWTGLTGNTIYF. CDR3 nucleotide sequence: TGTGCCTGGAGTGTATCTTGGACAGGGTTAACGGGAAACACCATATATTTT.

A word on this clone: With a much larger clone just one base away, this may be a read error. This chain connects TRBV2 to TRBJ2-2; D gene unclear. Germline CDR1 and CDR2: SNHLY and FYNNEI. The V end was cut by 6 bases, the J end by 3 bases, with 5 bases between. CDR3 length: 12 amino acids. The CDR3, as DNA: TGTGCCAGCAGCCCGTACACCGGGGAGCTGTTTTTT. Amino acid sequence: CASSPYTGELFF.

The CDR3 sequence is CASREPGWNYNSPLHF. The CDR3 DNA follows: TGTGCCAGCCGCGAGCCGGGGTGGAACTATAATTCACCCCTCCACTTT. This chain connects TRBV25-1 to TRBJ1-6; D is undetermined. The CDR3 consists of 16 residues. V lost 8 bases and J lost 3, with 17 bases in between. In germline, CDR1 is MGHDK, CDR2 SYGVNS.

The V and J genes are TRBV6-6 and TRBJ1-6; D uncertain. The CDR3 length is 13 residues. Germline assignment: CDR1 MNHNY and CDR2 SVGAGI (reference sequence). Trimming removed 6 bases at V and 7 bases at J, with 10 bases between. In DNA form, the CDR3 reads TGTGCCAGCAGGCTCTGGGCGAATTCACCCCTCCACTTT. Translating gives CASRLWANSPLHF.

The rearrangement uses TRBV11-3 and TRBJ2-7; no firm D call. CDR1 and CDR2 (germline): SGHNT, YENEEA. This CDR3 region has 13 residues. V gave up 4 bases and J gave up 1 base, with 8 bases separating them. The DNA of the CDR3 is TGTGCCAGCAGCTCCCGACATTCCTACGAGCAGTACTTC. Protein product: CASSSRHSYEQYF.

CDR3 coding DNA: TGCGCCAGCAGCTATGGACAGGGCGGGGACGGGTACTTC. Residues: CASSYGQGGDGYF. The chain recombines TRBV5-1 with TRBJ2-4; TRBD1 matches 8 bases. Germline V gene lookup returns CDR1 SGHRS and CDR2 YFSETQ. With V trimmed by 3 bases and J by 15 bases, 11 bases remained unmatched. The CDR3 spans 13 residues.

The J gene is TRBJ1-2, the V gene TRBV6-1; TRBD1 is a possible D gene (6 bases). The germline CDR1 and CDR2 sequences are MNHNS and SASEGT. The V end was cut by 3 bases, the J end by 8 bases, with 19 bases between. The CDR3 has 15 residues. The CDR3 sequence: CASSEVGASLEGYTF. CDR3 in DNA: TGTGCCAGCAGTGAGGTGGGGGCGAGTCTGGAGGGCTACACCTTC.

The chain couples TRBV28 to TRBJ1-5; D is unresolved. V was pared by 3 bases and J by 10 bases, with 22 bases between. This CDR3 spans 16 amino acids. Per the germline V gene, CDR1 is MDHEN and CDR2 is SYDVKM. This chain's CDR3 is CASSLGSGGHGEPQHF. The CDR3 nucleotides are TGTGCCAGCAGTTTGGGGAGTGGAGGGCACGGGGAACCCCAGCATTTT.

This clone was counted only a few times. The rearrangement uses TRBV3-1 (or the pseudogene TRBV3-2) and TRBJ1-6; D call uncertain. Germline V gene lookup returns CDR1 LGHDT and CDR2 YNNKEL (reference sequence). CDR3 length: 13 amino acids. Deletions cut 2 bases from V and 8 bases from J, with 7 bases between. The CDR3 spells CASSQRLHSPLHF. CDR3 sequence (DNA): TGTGCCAGCAGCCAAAGACTACATTCACCCCTCCACTTT.

This clone appeared a few times. The V call is TRBV19, the J call TRBJ1-5; TRBD1 matches 10 bases. The V gene end was trimmed by 1 base and the J gene end by 2 bases; junction bases not matched to a gene: 2. Germline CDR1 reads LNHDA; CDR2 reads SQIVND (reference sequence). This CDR3 spans 16 amino acids. The CDR3 sequence is CASSIGGTGGNQPQHF. For the CDR3, the DNA is TGTGCCAGTAGTATAGGAGGGACAGGGGGCAATCAGCCCCAGCATTTT.

This chain joins TRBV4-1 and TRBJ2-7; 9 nucleotides agree with TRBD1. In germline, CDR1 is MGHRA, CDR2 YSYEKL. The CDR3 is made up of 15 amino acids. With 2 bases clipped from V and 6 bases from J, the junction kept 8 bases outside the gene matches. The DNA of the CDR3 is TGCGCCAGCAGCCAAAGCGGGACAGGGACGGCCGAGCAGTACTTC. Its protein product is CASSQSGTGTAEQYF.

The CDR3 bases are TGTGCCAGCAGTGAGGGGGGGAAGAACACTGAAGCTTTCTTT. Translation gives CASSEGGKNTEAFF. The gene calls are TRBV6-1 and TRBJ1-1; D may be TRBD1 (5 bases). Deletions cut 3 bases from V and 1 base from J, with 9 bases between. The CDR3 has 14 amino acids. The V gene's germline CDR1 is MNHNS and CDR2 SASEGT.

The chain combines TRBV11-2 with TRBJ2-7; the match to TRBD1 covers 10 bases. V shed 0 bases, J shed 3 bases, and the junction held 5 bases outside the gene matches. CDR1 and CDR2 (germline): SGHAT, FQNNGV. The CDR3 runs to 16 residues. Written as DNA, the CDR3 is TGTGCCAGCAGCTTAGACAGGGGACAGGGGTTCTACGAGCAGTACTTC. Amino acids: CASSLDRGQGFYEQYF.

This clone was seen only once. The chain is built from TRBV7-9 and TRBJ2-7; TRBD2 aligns across 10 bases. CDR1 is SEHNR and CDR2 is FQNEAQ in the germline V gene (reference sequence). The CDR3 extends over 15 amino acids. The J segment lost 4 bases and the V segment lost 3 bases, leaving 6 bases of the junction unmatched. This CDR3 reads CASSFPSGGLYEQYF. CDR3 bases: TGTGCCAGCAGCTTTCCTAGCGGGGGCTTGTACGAGCAGTACTTC.

The CDR3 sequence: CASSLSGGLNTEAFF. The CDR3 nucleotides are TGTGCCAGCAGCCTAAGTGGCGGCTTGAACACTGAAGCTTTCTTT. The genes are TRBV3-1 (or the pseudogene TRBV3-2) and TRBJ1-1; D gene ambiguous. V lost 4 bases and J lost 0, with 12 bases in between. This CDR3 contains 15 residues. From germline, CDR1 is LGHDT and CDR2 YNNKEL (reference sequence).

This clone was observed many times. The chain carries TRBV6-6 and TRBJ2-4; 14 bases are a match to TRBD2. From germline, CDR1 is MNHNY and CDR2 SVGAGI (reference sequence). The length of the CDR3 is 18 residues. Trimming cost V 5 bases and J 3 bases; bases outside gene matches: 9. The CDR3 sequence is CASSQRLAGGQGKNIQYF. DNA for the CDR3: TGTGCCAGCAGTCAAAGACTAGCGGGGGGGCAAGGCAAAAACATTCAGTACTTC.

V gene TRBV27 combines with J gene TRBJ1-5; 9 positions agree with TRBD1. Looked up from germline, CDR1 is MNHEY and CDR2 is SMNVEV (reference sequence). V was pared by 5 bases and J by 3 bases, with 11 bases of the junction left unmatched. CDR3 size: 17 residues. In DNA, the CDR3 is TGTGCCAGCAGTCGGACAGGGGTTCATTTCAACAATCAGCCCCAGCATTTT. Translating gives CASSRTGVHFNNQPQHF.

The chain uses TRBV5-8 and TRBJ2-2; 7 positions match TRBD2. The V and J ends lost 2 bases and 1 base, in that order; junction bases with no gene match: 2. The CDR3 runs to 15 residues. CDR1 and CDR2 from the germline V gene are SGHTS and YDEGEE. The CDR3 DNA follows: TGTGCCAGCAGCTTACGGGGGGTGAACACCGGGGAGCTGTTTTTT. As protein: CASSLRGVNTGELFF.

This chain links TRBV5-1 with TRBJ2-3, with 9 bases matching TRBD2. There are 16 residues in the CDR3. The V and J ends lost 4 bases and 2 bases, in that order; junction bases with no gene match: 8. Germline CDR1 SGHRS, CDR2 YFSETQ. CDR3 DNA sequence: TGCGCCAGCAGCCCGGGGGCTAGCGGGGCCACAGATACGCAGTATTTT. This encodes CASSPGASGATDTQYF.

V gene TRBV29-1 combines with J gene TRBJ1-5; D is undetermined. This CDR3 spans 12 amino acids. Germline V gene sequence: CDR1 SQVTM, CDR2 ANQGSEA. The ends were cut back, 4 bases at V and 1 base at J, with 5 bases in the middle. The CDR3 loop reads CSVGHSNQPQHF. DNA of the CDR3: TGCAGCGTTGGACACAGCAATCAGCCCCAGCATTTT.

The CDR3 DNA is TGTGCCAGCAGCCAAACCGGGATCCGCCCCTTCTTC. This translates into CASSQTGIRPFF. The chain combines TRBV14 with TRBJ2-1, with D possibly TRBD2 on 5 matching bases. The V and J ends lost 2 bases and 16 bases respectively, with 15 bases between them. CDR3 length: 12 residues. Germline V gives CDR1 SGHDN, CDR2 FVKESK.

This chain connects TRBV7-6 to TRBJ2-1; tentative D call: TRBD1 (5 bases). The germline CDR1 and CDR2 sequences are SGHVS and FNYEAQ. Trimming shortened V by 6 bases and J by 7 bases, and 19 bases separated the two germline ends. This CDR3 has 15 residues. The CDR3 nucleotides are TGTGCCAGCAGTAAGTCCGAGGCAGGGCGGAATGAGCAGTTCTTC. Its protein product is CASSKSEAGRNEQFF.

This chain joins TRBV19 and TRBJ1-1; TRBD1 agrees at 9 bases. V trimming: 10 bases; J trimming: 1 base; junction bases outside the gene matches: 7. The CDR3 contains 14 residues. Per germline, CDR1 LNHDA and CDR2 SQIVND (reference sequence). The CDR3 DNA reads as TGTGCCAAGGGACAGGGTGAAAGGAACACTGAAGCTTTCTTT. This gives the protein CAKGQGERNTEAFF.

This chain links TRBV6-5 with TRBJ1-4, with D possibly matching TRBD1 (6 bases). The ends were cut back, 0 bases at V and 8 bases at J, with 13 bases in the middle. This CDR3 is 15 amino acids long. Per germline, CDR1 MNHEY and CDR2 SVGAGI. CDR3 coding DNA: TGTGCCAGCAGTTACTCAGGGGACATGGGAGAAAAACTGTTTTTT. Translating gives CASSYSGDMGEKLFF.

This chain connects TRBV11-3 to TRBJ1-1; D is uncertain. The V gene's germline CDR1 is SGHNT and CDR2 YENEEA. Trimming took 4 bases from V and 4 from J, leaving 31 bases between them. The CDR3 runs to 20 residues. CDR3 bases: TGTGCCAGCAGCTCGGATTTCCCGGGATTCCTCCCTGTGGCGTTCACTGAAGCTTTCTTT. Protein product: CASSSDFPGFLPVAFTEAFF.

The rearrangement joins TRBV11-1 to TRBJ2-3; the match to TRBD2 covers 7 bases. This CDR3 has 17 residues. Looked up from germline, CDR1 is SGHAT and CDR2 is FQDESV (reference sequence). J gave up 2 bases and V 0 bases, and 8 bases lay outside the gene matches. CDR3 amino acids: CASSLALAAQPTDTQYF. The CDR3 DNA is TGTGCCAGCAGCTTAGCTCTAGCGGCCCAACCCACAGATACGCAGTATTTT.

The DNA of the CDR3 is TGTGCCAGCAGTAATCGGGGGTGGGAGACCCAGTACTTC. This codes for CASSNRGWETQYF. The rearrangement uses TRBV6-5 and TRBJ2-5, with D possibly TRBD2 on 6 matching bases. This CDR3 region has 13 residues. Germline values: CDR1 MNHEY, CDR2 SVGAGI. The ends were cut back, 5 bases at V and 5 bases at J, with 12 bases in the middle.

The rearrangement joins TRBV3-1 (or the pseudogene TRBV3-2) to TRBJ1-2, with TRBD1 matching over 8 bases. The J segment lost 0 bases and the V segment lost 6 bases, leaving 9 bases of the junction unmatched. The CDR3 covers 16 residues. The germline CDR1 and CDR2 sequences are LGHDT and YNNKEL (reference sequence). The DNA for the CDR3 is TGTGCCAGCAGTAGGCAGGGGGCATCCTCTAACTATGGCTACACCTTC. Amino acids: CASSRQGASSNYGYTF.